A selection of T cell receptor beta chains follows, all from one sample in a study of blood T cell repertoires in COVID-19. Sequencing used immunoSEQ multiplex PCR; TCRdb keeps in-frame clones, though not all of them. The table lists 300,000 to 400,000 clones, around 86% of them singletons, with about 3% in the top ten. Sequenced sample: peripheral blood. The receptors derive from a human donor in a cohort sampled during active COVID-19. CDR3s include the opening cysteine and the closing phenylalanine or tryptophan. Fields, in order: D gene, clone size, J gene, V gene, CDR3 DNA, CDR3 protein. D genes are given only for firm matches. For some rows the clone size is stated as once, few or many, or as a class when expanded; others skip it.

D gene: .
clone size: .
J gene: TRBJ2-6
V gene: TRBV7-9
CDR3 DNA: TGTGCCAGCAGCTTGTTACAGCCCACACCCTCTGGGGCCAACGTCCTGACTTTC
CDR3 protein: CASSLLQPTPSGANVLTF

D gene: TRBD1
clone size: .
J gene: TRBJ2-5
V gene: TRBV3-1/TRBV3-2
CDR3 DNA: TGTGCCAGCAGCGAATTGCCCCCGCGGACAGGGGTAGAGACCCAGTACTTC
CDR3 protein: CASSELPPRTGVETQYF

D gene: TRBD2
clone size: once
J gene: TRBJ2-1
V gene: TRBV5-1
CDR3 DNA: TGCGCCAGCAGCTCGGGACTAGCGGACAGGGGTGAGCAGTTCTTC
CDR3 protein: CASSSGLADRGEQFF

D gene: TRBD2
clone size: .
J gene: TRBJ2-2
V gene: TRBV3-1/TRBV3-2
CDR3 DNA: TGTGCCAGCAGCCAATTCGCTAGCGGAAACACCGGGGAGCTGTTTTTT
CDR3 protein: CASSQFASGNTGELFF

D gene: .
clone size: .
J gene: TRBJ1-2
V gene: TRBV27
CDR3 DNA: TGTGCCAGCAGCTACAAACCCGATCCGGGAGTGGGGTACTATGGCTACACCTTC
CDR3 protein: CASSYKPDPGVGYYGYTF

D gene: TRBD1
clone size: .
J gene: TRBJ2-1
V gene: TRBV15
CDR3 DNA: TGTGCCACCAGCAGAACGACAGGGTTCAATGAGCAGTTCTTC
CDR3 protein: CATSRTTGFNEQFF

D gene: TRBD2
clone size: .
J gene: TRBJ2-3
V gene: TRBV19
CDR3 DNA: TGTGCCAGTAGTACTCAAGGACGGGGGGGCGTAGATACGCAGTATTTT
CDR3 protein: CASSTQGRGGVDTQYF

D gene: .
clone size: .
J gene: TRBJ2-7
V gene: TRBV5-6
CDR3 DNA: TGTGCCAGCACCTTGGGTCACCTAGGCGGATATGAGCAGTACTTC
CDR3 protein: CASTLGHLGGYEQYF

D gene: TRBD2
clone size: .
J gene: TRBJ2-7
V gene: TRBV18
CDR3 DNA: TGTGCCAGCTCACAAAACGGACTAGCGGGAGGGGAGCAGTACTTC
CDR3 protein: CASSQNGLAGGEQYF

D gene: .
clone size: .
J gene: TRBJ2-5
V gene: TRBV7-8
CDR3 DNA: TGTGCCAGCAGCTTACGAGGGATGGAGACCCAGTACTTC
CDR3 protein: CASSLRGMETQYF

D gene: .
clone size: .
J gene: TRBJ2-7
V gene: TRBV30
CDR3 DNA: TGTGCCTGGAGTGTACGGGACTCAGCCTACGAGCAGTACTTC
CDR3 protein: CAWSVRDSAYEQYF

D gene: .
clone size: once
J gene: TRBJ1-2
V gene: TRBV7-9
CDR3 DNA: TGTGCCAGCAGCCTAGATCAGGGGACGGGCTACACCTTC
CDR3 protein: CASSLDQGTGYTF

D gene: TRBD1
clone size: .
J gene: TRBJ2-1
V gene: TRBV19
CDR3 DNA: TGTGCCAGTAGTAGCGAGGACAGGGGAATCGATGAGCAGTTCTTC
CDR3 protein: CASSSEDRGIDEQFF

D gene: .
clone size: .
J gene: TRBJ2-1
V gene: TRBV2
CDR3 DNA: TGTGCCAGCAGTGAGAGGCGAGGTGAGCAGTTCTTC
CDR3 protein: CASSERRGEQFF